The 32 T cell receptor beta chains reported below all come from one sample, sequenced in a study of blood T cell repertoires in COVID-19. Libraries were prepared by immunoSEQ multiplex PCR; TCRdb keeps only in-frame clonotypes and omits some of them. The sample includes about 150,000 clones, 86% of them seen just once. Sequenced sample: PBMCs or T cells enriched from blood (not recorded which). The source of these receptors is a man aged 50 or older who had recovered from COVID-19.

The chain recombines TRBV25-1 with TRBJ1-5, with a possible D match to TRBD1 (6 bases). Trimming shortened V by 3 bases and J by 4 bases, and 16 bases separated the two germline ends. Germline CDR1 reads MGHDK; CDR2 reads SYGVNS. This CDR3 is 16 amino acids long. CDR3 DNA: TGTGCCAGCAGTGATGGGGGCGGTTTGGGAAATCAGCCCCAGCATTTT. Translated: CASSDGGGLGNQPQHF.

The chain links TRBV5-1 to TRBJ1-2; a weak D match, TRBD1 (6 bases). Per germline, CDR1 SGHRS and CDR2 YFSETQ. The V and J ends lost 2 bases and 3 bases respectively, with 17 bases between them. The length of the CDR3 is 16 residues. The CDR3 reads CASSFTTAQGYYGYTF. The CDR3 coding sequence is TGCGCCAGCAGCTTTACGACGGCACAGGGTTACTATGGCTACACCTTC.

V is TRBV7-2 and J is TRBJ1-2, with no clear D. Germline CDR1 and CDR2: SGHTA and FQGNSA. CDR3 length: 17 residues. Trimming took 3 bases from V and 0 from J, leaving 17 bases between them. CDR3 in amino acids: CASSLGRLGRSNYGYTF. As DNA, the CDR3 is TGTGCCAGCAGCTTGGGCCGGCTCGGGAGGTCTAACTATGGCTACACCTTC.

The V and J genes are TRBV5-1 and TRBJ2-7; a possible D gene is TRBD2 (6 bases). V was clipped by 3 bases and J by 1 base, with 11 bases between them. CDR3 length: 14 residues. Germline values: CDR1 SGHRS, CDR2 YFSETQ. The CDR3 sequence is CASSSGERSYEQYF. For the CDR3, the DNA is TGCGCCAGCAGCTCGGGAGAGAGGTCCTACGAGCAGTACTTC. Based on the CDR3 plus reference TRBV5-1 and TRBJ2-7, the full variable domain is KAGVTQTPRYLIKTRGQQVTLSCSPISGHRSVSWYQQTPGQGLQFLFEYFSETQRNKGNFPGRFSGRQFSNSRSEMNVSTLELGDSALYLCASSSGERSYEQYFGPGTRLTVT.

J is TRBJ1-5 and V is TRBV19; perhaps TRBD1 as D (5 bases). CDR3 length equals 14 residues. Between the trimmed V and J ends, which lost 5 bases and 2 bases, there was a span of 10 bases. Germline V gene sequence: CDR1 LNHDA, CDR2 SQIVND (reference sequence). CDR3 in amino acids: CASSSRVGNQPQHF. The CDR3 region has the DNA TGTGCCAGTAGTTCCAGGGTAGGCAATCAGCCCCAGCATTTT.

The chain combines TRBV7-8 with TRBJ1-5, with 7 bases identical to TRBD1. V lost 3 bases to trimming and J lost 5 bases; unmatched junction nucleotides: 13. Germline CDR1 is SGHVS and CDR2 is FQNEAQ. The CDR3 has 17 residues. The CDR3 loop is CASSLGQQSWPDQPQHF. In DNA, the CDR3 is TGTGCCAGCAGCTTGGGACAGCAGAGTTGGCCCGATCAGCCCCAGCATTTT.

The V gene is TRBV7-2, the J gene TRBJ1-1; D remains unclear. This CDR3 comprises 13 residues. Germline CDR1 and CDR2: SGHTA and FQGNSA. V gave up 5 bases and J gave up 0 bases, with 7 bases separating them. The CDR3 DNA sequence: TGTGCCAGCAGCGCCTCTATGAACACTGAAGCTTTCTTT. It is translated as CASSASMNTEAFF.

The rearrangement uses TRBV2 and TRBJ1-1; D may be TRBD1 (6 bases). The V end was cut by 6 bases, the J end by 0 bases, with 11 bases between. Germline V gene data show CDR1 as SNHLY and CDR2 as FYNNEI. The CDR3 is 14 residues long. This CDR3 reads CASRHRVLNTEAFF. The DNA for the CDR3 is TGTGCCAGCAGACACAGGGTTTTGAACACTGAAGCTTTCTTT.

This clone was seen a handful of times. CDR3 residues: CASRAGSYGYTF. CDR3 bases: TGTGCCAGCAGGGCGGGATCGTATGGCTACACCTTC. The J gene is TRBJ1-2, the V gene TRBV6-5, with D unresolved. Germline loops: CDR1 MNHEY, CDR2 SVGAGI. The CDR3 runs 12 residues. The V gene lost 6 bases and the J gene lost 5 bases, with 10 bases spanning the gap.

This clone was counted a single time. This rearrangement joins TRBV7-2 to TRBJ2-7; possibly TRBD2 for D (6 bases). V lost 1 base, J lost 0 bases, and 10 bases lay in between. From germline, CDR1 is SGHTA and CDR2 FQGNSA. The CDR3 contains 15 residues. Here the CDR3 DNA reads TGTGCCAGCAGCTTAGGGCCTAGCGCCTCCTACGAGCAGTACTTC. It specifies CASSLGPSASYEQYF.

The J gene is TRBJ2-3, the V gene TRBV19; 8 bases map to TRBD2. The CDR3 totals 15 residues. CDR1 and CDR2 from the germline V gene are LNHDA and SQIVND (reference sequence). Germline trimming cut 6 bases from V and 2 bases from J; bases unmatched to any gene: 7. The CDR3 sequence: CASRTQAGATDTQYF. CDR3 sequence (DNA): TGTGCCAGTAGGACACAAGCGGGAGCCACAGATACGCAGTATTTT.

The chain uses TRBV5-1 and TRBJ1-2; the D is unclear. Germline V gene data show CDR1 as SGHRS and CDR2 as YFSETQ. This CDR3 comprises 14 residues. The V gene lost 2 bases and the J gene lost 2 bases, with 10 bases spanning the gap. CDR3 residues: CASSFGAPNYGYTF. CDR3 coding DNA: TGCGCCAGCAGCTTCGGTGCACCCAACTATGGCTACACCTTC. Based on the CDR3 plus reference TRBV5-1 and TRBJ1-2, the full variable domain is KAGVTQTPRYLIKTRGQQVTLSCSPISGHRSVSWYQQTPGQGLQFLFEYFSETQRNKGNFPGRFSGRQFSNSRSEMNVSTLELGDSALYLCASSFGAPNYGYTFGSGTRLTVV.

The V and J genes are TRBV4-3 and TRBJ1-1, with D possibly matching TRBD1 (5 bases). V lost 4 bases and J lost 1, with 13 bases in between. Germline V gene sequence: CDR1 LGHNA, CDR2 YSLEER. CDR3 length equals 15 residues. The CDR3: CASSRQGAENTEAFF. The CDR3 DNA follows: TGCGCCAGCAGCCGGCAAGGGGCGGAGAACACTGAAGCTTTCTTT.

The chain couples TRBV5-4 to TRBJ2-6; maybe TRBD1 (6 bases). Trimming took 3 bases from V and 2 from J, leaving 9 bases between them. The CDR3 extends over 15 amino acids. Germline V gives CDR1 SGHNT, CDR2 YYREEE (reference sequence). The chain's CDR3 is CASSSHRAGANVLTF. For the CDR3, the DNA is TGTGCCAGCAGCTCCCACAGGGCTGGGGCCAACGTCCTGACTTTC.

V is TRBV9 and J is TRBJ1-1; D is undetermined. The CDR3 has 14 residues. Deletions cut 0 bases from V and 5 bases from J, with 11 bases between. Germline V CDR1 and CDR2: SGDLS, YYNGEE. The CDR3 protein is CASSVALRATEAFF. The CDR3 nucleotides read TGTGCCAGCAGCGTAGCTTTGAGGGCGACTGAAGCTTTCTTT.

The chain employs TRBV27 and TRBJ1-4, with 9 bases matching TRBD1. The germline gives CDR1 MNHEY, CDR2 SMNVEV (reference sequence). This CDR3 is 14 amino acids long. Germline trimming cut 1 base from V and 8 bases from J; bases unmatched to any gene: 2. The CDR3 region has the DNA TGTGCCAGCAGTTTATTTGACAGGGGGGAAAAACTGTTTTTT. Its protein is CASSLFDRGEKLFF.

CDR3 nucleotides: TGTGCCTGGGTCGCAGACTCATCTCCCTACGAGCAGTACTTC. Translating it yields CAWVADSSPYEQYF. The chain uses TRBV30 and TRBJ2-7; no reliable D call. The CDR3 totals 14 residues. V gave up 5 bases and J gave up 2 bases, with 16 bases separating them. The germline V gene encodes CDR1 GTSNPN and CDR2 SVGIG (reference sequence).

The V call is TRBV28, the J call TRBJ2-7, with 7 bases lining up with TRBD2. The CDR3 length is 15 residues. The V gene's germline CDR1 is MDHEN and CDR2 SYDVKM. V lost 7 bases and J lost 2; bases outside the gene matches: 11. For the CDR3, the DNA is TGTGCCAGCATGCCCCGTGGGGGGGTCCCCTACGAGCAGTACTTC. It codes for CASMPRGGVPYEQYF. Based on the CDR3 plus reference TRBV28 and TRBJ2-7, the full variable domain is DVKVTQSSRYLVKRTGEKVFLECVQDMDHENMFWYRQDPGLGLRLIYFSYDVKMKEKGDIPEGYSVSREKKERFSLILESASTNQTSMYLCASMPRGGVPYEQYFGPGTRLTVT.

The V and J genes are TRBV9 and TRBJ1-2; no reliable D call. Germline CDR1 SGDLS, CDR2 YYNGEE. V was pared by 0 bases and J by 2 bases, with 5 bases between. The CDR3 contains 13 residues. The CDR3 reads CASSVDVNYGYTF. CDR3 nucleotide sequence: TGTGCCAGCAGCGTAGATGTAAACTATGGCTACACCTTC.

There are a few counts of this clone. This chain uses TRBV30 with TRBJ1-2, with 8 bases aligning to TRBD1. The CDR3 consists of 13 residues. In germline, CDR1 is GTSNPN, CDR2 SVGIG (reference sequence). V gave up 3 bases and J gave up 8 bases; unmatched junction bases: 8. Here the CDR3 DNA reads TGTGCCTGGAGATTGACAGGGGCTGGGGGCTACACCTTC. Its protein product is CAWRLTGAGGYTF.

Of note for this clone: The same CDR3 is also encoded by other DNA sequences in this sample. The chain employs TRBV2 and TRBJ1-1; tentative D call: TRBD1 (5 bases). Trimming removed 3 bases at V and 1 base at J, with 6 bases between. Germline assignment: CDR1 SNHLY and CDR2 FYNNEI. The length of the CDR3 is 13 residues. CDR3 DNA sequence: TGTGCCAGCAGTGAGCAGGGGAACACTGAAGCTTTCTTT. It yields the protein CASSEQGNTEAFF. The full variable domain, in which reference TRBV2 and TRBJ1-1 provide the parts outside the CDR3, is EPEVTQTPSHQVTQMGQEVILRCVPISNHLYFYWYRQILGQKVEFLVSFYNNEISEKSEIFDDQFSVERPDGSNFTLKIRSTKLEDSAMYFCASSEQGNTEAFFGQGTRLTVV.

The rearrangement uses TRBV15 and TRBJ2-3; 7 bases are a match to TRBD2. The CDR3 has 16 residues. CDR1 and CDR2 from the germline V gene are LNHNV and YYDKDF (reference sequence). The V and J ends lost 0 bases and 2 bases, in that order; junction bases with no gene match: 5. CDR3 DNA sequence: TGTGCCACCAGCAGAGATCGGCTAGCGGCCACAGATACGCAGTATTTT. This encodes CATSRDRLAATDTQYF.

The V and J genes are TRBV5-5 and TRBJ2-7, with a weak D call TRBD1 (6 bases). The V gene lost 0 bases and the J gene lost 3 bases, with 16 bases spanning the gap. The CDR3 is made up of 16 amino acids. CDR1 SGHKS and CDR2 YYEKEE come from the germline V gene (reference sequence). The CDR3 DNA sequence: TGTGCCAGCAGCTTGGACGCCAGGGGTATCGGCTACGAGCAGTACTTC. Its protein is CASSLDARGIGYEQYF. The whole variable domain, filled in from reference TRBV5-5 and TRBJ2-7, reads DAGVTQSPTHLIKTRGQQVTLRCSPISGHKSVSWYQQVLGQGPQFIFQYYEKEERGRGNFPDRFSARQFPNYSSELNVNALLLGDSALYLCASSLDARGIGYEQYFGPGTRLTVT.

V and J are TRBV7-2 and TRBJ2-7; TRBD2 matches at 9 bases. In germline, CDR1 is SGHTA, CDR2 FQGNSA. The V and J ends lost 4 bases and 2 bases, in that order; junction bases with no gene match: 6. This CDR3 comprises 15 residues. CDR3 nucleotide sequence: TGTGCCAGCAGCTCCCGGACTAGCGCTGCCTACGAGCAGTACTTC. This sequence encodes CASSSRTSAAYEQYF.

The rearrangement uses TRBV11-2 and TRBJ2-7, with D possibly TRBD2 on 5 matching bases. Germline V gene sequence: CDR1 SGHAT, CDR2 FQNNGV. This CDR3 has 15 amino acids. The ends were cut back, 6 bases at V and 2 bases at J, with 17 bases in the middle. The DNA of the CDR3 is TGTGCCAGCAGGTTTGGCATCGGGGATCCCTACGAGCAGTACTTC. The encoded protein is CASRFGIGDPYEQYF.

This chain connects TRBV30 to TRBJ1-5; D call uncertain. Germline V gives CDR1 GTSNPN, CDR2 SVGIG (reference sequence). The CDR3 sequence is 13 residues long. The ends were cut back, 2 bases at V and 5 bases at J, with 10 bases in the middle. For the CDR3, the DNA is TGTGCCTGGAGTAGGGAGGCGGATCAGCCCCAGCATTTT. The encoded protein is CAWSREADQPQHF.

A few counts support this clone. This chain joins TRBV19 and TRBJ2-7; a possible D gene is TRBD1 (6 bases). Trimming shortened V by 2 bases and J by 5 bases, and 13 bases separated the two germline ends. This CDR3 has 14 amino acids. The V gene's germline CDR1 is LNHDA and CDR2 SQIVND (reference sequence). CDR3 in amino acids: CASSITGSANEQYV. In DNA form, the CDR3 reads TGTGCCAGTAGTATAACAGGGTCTGCGAACGAGCAGTACGTC.

The CDR3 DNA sequence: TGTGCCAGCTCCCCCGAAAGGCCCGGGGTAGGGACTGAAGCTTTCTTT. This encodes CASSPERPGVGTEAFF. The J gene is TRBJ1-1, the V gene TRBV18; D remains unclear. Trimming stripped 6 bases from V and 5 bases from J, with 22 bases between. The germline V gene has CDR1 KGHSH and CDR2 LQKENI. The CDR3 sequence is 16 residues long.

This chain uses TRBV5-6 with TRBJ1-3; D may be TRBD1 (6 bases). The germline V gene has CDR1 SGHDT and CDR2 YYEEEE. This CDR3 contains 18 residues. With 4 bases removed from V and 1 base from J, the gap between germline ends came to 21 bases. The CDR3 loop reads CASSNAGDTPSSGNTIYF. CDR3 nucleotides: TGTGCCAGCAGCAACGCAGGGGACACCCCATCTTCTGGAAACACCATATATTTT. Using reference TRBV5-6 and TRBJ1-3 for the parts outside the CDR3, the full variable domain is DAGVTQSPTHLIKTRGQQVTLRCSPKSGHDTVSWYQQALGQGPQFIFQYYEEEERQRGNFPDRFSGHQFPNYSSELNVNALLLGDSALYLCASSNAGDTPSSGNTIYFGEGSWLTVV.

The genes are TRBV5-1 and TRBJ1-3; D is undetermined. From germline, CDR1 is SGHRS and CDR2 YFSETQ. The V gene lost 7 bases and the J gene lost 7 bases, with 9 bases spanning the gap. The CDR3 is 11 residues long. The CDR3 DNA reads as TGCGCCAGCGCCTACGAGAACACCATATATTTT. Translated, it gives CASAYENTIYF. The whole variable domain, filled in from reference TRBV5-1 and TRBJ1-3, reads KAGVTQTPRYLIKTRGQQVTLSCSPISGHRSVSWYQQTPGQGLQFLFEYFSETQRNKGNFPGRFSGRQFSNSRSEMNVSTLELGDSALYLCASAYENTIYFGEGSWLTVV.

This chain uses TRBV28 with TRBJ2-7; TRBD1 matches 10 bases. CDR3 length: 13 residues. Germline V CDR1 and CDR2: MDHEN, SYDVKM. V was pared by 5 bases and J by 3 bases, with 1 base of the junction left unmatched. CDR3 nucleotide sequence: TGTGCCAGCAGTGGGGACAGGGGCTACGAGCAGTACGTC. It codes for CASSGDRGYEQYV.

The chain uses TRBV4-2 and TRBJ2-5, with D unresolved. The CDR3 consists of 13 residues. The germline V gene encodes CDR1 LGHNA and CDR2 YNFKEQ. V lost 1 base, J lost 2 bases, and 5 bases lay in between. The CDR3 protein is CASSQGRQETQYF. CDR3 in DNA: TGTGCCAGCAGCCAAGGCAGACAAGAGACCCAGTACTTC.